The rows below give T cell receptor beta chains drawn from one sample of a study of cytomegalovirus exposure and HLA in healthy donors. The data were produced by immunoSEQ multiplex PCR, yet TCRdb's version contains in-frame clones alone and is incomplete. The table records about 130,000 clones, 84% of them present only once. Specimen: PBMCs. These receptors all come from a man aged 45 to 65 in good health and CMV-seronegative. Both conserved end residues are part of each CDR3. D genes are given only for firm matches. Clone size is given for some rows only: seen once, a few or many times, or a class if the clone is expanded.

clone size | CDR3 length | J gene | D gene | V gene | CDR3 protein | CDR3 DNA
NA | 19 | TRBJ2-3 | TRBD2 | TRBV10-2 | CASSEFGLAGSTSTDTQYF | TGCGCCAGCAGTGAGTTCGGACTAGCGGGGAGTACTAGCACAGATACGCAGTATTTT
NA | 15 | TRBJ2-3 | NA | TRBV2 | CASSIQWPFTDTQYF | TGTGCCAGCAGTATACAGTGGCCTTTCACAGATACGCAGTATTTT
few | 15 | TRBJ2-7 | NA | TRBV5-6 | CASSLIGQEPYEQYF | TGTGCCAGCAGCTTGATTGGGCAGGAACCCTACGAGCAGTACTTC
NA | 13 | TRBJ1-2 | NA | TRBV19 | CASRGDLGNGYTF | TGTGCCAGTAGAGGGGACTTGGGAAATGGCTACACCTTC
NA | 16 | TRBJ1-2 | TRBD1 | TRBV6-6 | CASSYSRTGGDYGYTF | TGTGCCAGCAGTTACTCAAGGACAGGGGGAGACTATGGCTACACCTTC
NA | 13 | TRBJ2-3 | TRBD1 | TRBV11-2 | CASSPGGGLSLDF | TGTGCCAGCAGCCCAGGGGGCGGACTCTCCTTAGATTTT
NA | 15 | TRBJ1-4 | NA | TRBV2 | CASSESGTTNEKLFF | TGTGCCAGCAGTGAGTCCGGGACTACTAATGAAAAACTGTTTTTT
NA | 14 | TRBJ1-2 | NA | TRBV10-2 | CASSPGAPWYGYTF | TGCGCCAGCAGTCCAGGGGCCCCGTGGTATGGCTACACCTTC
once | 10 | TRBJ1-5 | NA | TRBV19 | CASNSQPQHF | TGTGCCAGTAACAGTCAGCCCCAGCATTTT
NA | 14 | TRBJ1-6 | NA | TRBV5-8 | CASSWEGGYSPLHF | TGTGCCAGCAGCTGGGAGGGAGGCTACTCACCCCTCCACTTT
NA | 13 | TRBJ1-2 | NA | TRBV9 | CASSIGQDYGYTF | TGTGCCAGCAGCATCGGCCAGGACTATGGCTACACCTTC
NA | 15 | TRBJ1-2 | NA | TRBV4-1 | CASSSRTRTNYGYTF | TGCGCCAGCAGCTCTCGGACACGCACTAACTATGGCTACACCTTC
NA | 18 | TRBJ2-3 | TRBD2 | TRBV19 | CASSVGLAGGPPTDTQYF | TGTGCCAGTAGTGTAGGACTAGCGGGGGGCCCACCGACGGATACGCAGTATTTT
NA | 15 | TRBJ1-1 | NA | TRBV14 | CASSQGRFRGTEAFF | TGTGCCAGCAGCCAAGGGAGGTTCCGGGGAACTGAAGCTTTCTTT
NA | 13 | TRBJ2-3 | TRBD2 | TRBV5-6 | CASSSRGTDTQYF | TGTGCCAGCAGCTCGCGGGGGACAGATACGCAGTATTTT
NA | 13 | TRBJ1-5 | NA | TRBV30 | CAWSANRDQPQHF | TGTGCCTGGAGTGCCAACAGGGACCAGCCCCAGCATTTT